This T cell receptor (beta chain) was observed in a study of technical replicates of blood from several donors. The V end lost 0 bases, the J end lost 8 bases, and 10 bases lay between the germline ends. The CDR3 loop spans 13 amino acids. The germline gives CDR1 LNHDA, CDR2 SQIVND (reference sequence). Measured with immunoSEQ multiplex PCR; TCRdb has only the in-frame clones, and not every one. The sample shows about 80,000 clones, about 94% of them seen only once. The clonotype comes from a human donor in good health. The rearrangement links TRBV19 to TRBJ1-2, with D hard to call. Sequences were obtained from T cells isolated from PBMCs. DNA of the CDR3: TGTGCCAGTAGTATAGACAGCATCGGGGGCTACACCTTC. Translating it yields CASSIDSIGGYTF.